A selection of T cell receptor beta chains follows, all from one sample in a study of shared clonotypes between healthy human individuals. Sequencing was performed with immunoSEQ multiplex PCR; in TCRdb, only in-frame clones are kept and a portion is missing. This sample has hundreds of thousands of clones, with around 80% found just once. The source material was PBMCs. Source of these receptors: a woman between 40 and 50 years old in good health. Some clones in this sample may be carry-over from other donors' samples. Both conserved end residues are part of each CDR3. Each record gives: D gene, J gene, V gene, clone size, CDR3 protein, CDR3 DNA. D genes are given only for firm matches. Clone size is shown for a subset of rows, as once, few, many or a class of expanded clone.

D: .
J: TRBJ2-5
V: TRBV11-2
size: .
CDR3: CASSLVRTAETQYF
DNA: TGTGCCAGCAGCTTAGTTCGGACAGCGGAGACCCAGTACTTC

D: .
J: TRBJ1-5
V: TRBV5-5
size: .
CDR3: CASSLSFDQPQHF
DNA: TGTGCCAGCAGCTTAAGCTTTGATCAGCCCCAGCATTTT

D: .
J: TRBJ1-4
V: TRBV7-2
size: .
CDR3: CASSLGGQEKLFF
DNA: TGTGCCAGCAGCTTAGGTGGCCAGGAAAAACTGTTTTTT

D: TRBD2
J: TRBJ2-1
V: TRBV28
size: .
CDR3: CASSYLAREAFYNEQFF
DNA: TGTGCCAGCAGCTATTTAGCGCGGGAGGCCTTCTACAATGAGCAGTTCTTC

D: .
J: TRBJ1-1
V: TRBV6-6
size: .
CDR3: CASSYSPRAGPEAFF
DNA: TGTGCCAGCAGTTACTCCCCGCGGGCGGGGCCTGAAGCTTTCTTT

D: TRBD1
J: TRBJ1-1
V: TRBV5-1
size: .
CDR3: CASSSTGMNTEAFF
DNA: TGCGCCAGCAGCTCGACAGGGATGAACACTGAAGCTTTCTTT

D: .
J: TRBJ2-1
V: TRBV9
size: .
CDR3: CASSPGGDFSYNEQFF
DNA: TGTGCCAGCAGCCCCGGAGGCGATTTCTCCTACAATGAGCAGTTCTTC

D: TRBD1
J: TRBJ1-4
V: TRBV28
size: .
CDR3: CASSSPGQWDEKLFF
DNA: TGTGCCAGCAGTTCTCCGGGACAGTGGGACGAAAAACTGTTTTTT

D: TRBD1
J: TRBJ2-1
V: TRBV15
size: once
CDR3: CATSFRDREYGYNEQFF
DNA: TGTGCCACCAGTTTCCGGGACAGGGAATACGGCTACAATGAGCAGTTCTTC

D: TRBD1
J: TRBJ2-1
V: TRBV7-9
size: .
CDR3: CASSVRDRNNEQFF
DNA: TGTGCCAGCAGCGTCCGGGACAGGAACAATGAGCAGTTCTTC

D: .
J: TRBJ2-3
V: TRBV7-9
size: once
CDR3: CASSTSDGPEITDTQYF
DNA: TGTGCCAGCAGCACAAGCGACGGACCCGAGATCACAGATACGCAGTATTTT

D: .
J: TRBJ2-1
V: TRBV4-1
size: .
CDR3: CASSQDQESSYNEQFF
DNA: TGCGCCAGCAGCCAAGATCAGGAGAGCTCCTACAATGAGCAGTTCTTC

D: TRBD1
J: TRBJ1-4
V: TRBV9
size: once
CDR3: CASSGRDSLNEKLFF
DNA: TGTGCCAGCAGCGGAAGGGACAGCCTTAATGAAAAACTGTTTTTT

D: .
J: TRBJ1-2
V: TRBV30
size: .
CDR3: CAWSILALGGGYTF
DNA: TGTGCCTGGAGTATCCTCGCGTTGGGGGGAGGCTACACCTTC

D: .
J: TRBJ1-2
V: TRBV7-8
size: .
CDR3: CASSLVGQGIVNYGYTF
DNA: TGTGCCAGCAGCTTAGTGGGTCAGGGGATTGTTAACTATGGCTACACCTTC

D: .
J: TRBJ2-7
V: TRBV7-9
size: .
CDR3: CASSATSYEQYF
DNA: TGTGCCAGCAGCGCGACCAGCTACGAGCAGTACTTC

D: .
J: TRBJ2-7
V: TRBV7-2
size: .
CDR3: CASSPERRREQYF
DNA: TGTGCCAGCAGCCCCGAGCGGAGGCGCGAGCAGTACTTC

D: .
J: TRBJ1-4
V: TRBV19
size: .
CDR3: CASSDDRVNEKLFF
DNA: TGTGCCAGTAGTGACGACCGAGTTAATGAAAAACTGTTTTTT

D: TRBD2
J: TRBJ2-3
V: TRBV9
size: .
CDR3: CASSPIAGGLADTQYF
DNA: TGTGCCAGCAGCCCTATAGCGGGAGGGCTGGCAGATACGCAGTATTTT

D: .
J: TRBJ2-7
V: TRBV7-8
size: .
CDR3: CASSSRSRNGRKWQYF
DNA: TGTGCCAGCAGCTCTCGCTCTCGGAACGGGAGAAAATGGCAGTACTTC

D: .
J: TRBJ2-2
V: TRBV7-2
size: .
CDR3: CASSLLANTGELFF
DNA: TGTGCCAGCAGCTTATTAGCGAACACCGGGGAGCTGTTTTTT

D: .
J: TRBJ1-2
V: TRBV15
size: few
CDR3: CATSRVMGARGYTF
DNA: TGTGCCACCAGCAGAGTAATGGGGGCGCGAGGCTACACCTTC

D: .
J: TRBJ1-2
V: TRBV28
size: few
CDR3: CASSFGRGLGGYTF
DNA: TGTGCCAGCAGTTTTGGGAGAGGGCTCGGTGGCTACACCTTC

D: .
J: TRBJ2-2
V: TRBV28
size: .
CDR3: CASISGRFTGELFF
DNA: TGTGCCAGCATCTCAGGCAGGTTCACCGGGGAGCTGTTTTTT

D: .
J: TRBJ2-1
V: TRBV5-1
size: .
CDR3: CASSSLLASTYNEQFF
DNA: TGCGCCAGCAGCTCCTTACTAGCCTCAACCTACAATGAGCAGTTCTTC

D: TRBD1
J: TRBJ2-7
V: TRBV7-7
size: once
CDR3: CASSLGDTGDYEQYF
DNA: TGTGCCAGCAGCTTAGGGGACACAGGGGACTACGAGCAGTACTTC

D: TRBD1
J: TRBJ1-1
V: TRBV18
size: .
CDR3: CASSPQTGGPTSNTEAFF
DNA: TGTGCCAGCTCACCTCAAACAGGGGGCCCAACCTCGAACACTGAAGCTTTCTTT

D: TRBD1
J: TRBJ1-2
V: TRBV16
size: .
CDR3: CASSPDPLGQSFYGYTF
DNA: TGTGCCAGCAGCCCAGACCCTTTGGGACAGTCCTTCTATGGCTACACCTTC

D: TRBD1
J: TRBJ2-7
V: TRBV19
size: .
CDR3: CASSMGTGQYEQYF
DNA: TGTGCCAGTAGTATGGGGACAGGCCAATACGAGCAGTACTTC

D: .
J: TRBJ2-1
V: TRBV7-3
size: few
CDR3: CASRFQGSSEQFF
DNA: TGTGCCAGCAGATTCCAGGGGTCCAGTGAGCAGTTCTTC

D: TRBD1
J: TRBJ2-1
V: TRBV7-7
size: .
CDR3: CASSPGGQGTSNEQFF
DNA: TGTGCTAGCAGCCCCGGGGGACAGGGTACCTCCAATGAGCAGTTCTTC

D: .
J: TRBJ1-1
V: TRBV28
size: once
CDR3: CASSLGTEYMNTEAFF
DNA: TGTGCCAGCAGTCTGGGGACTGAATACATGAACACTGAAGCTTTCTTT

D: .
J: TRBJ2-1
V: TRBV6-6
size: .
CDR3: CASSRTHNNEQFF
DNA: TGTGCCAGCAGCCGAACCCACAACAATGAGCAGTTCTTC